The 10 T cell receptor beta chains presented below share a single source sample, sequenced in a study of shared clonotypes between healthy human individuals. The naive CD8 subset, CD45RO-negative cells positively selected for CCR7, excluded terminally differentiated effector memory CD45RA+ cells. The table came from immunoSEQ multiplex PCR; TCRdb's copy has only in-frame clones and leaves some out. In the table there are approximately 2,200,000 clones, 85% to 95% of which are singletons. The sequenced material came from naive CD8+ T cells from PBMCs. The receptors come from a man younger than 30 in good health. Some clones in this sample may be carry-over from other donors' samples.

This clone is a singleton in its sample. The V call is TRBV19, the J call TRBJ1-1; D call uncertain. Per the germline V gene, CDR1 is LNHDA and CDR2 is SQIVND (reference sequence). V was cut by 1 base and J by 1 base, with 7 bases left in between. The CDR3 covers 14 residues. Here the CDR3 DNA reads TGTGCCAGTAGTATAGCTAGGTGGAACACTGAAGCTTTCTTT. Its protein product is CASSIARWNTEAFF.

This clone appeared a few times. The sample has other DNA sequences that encode this CDR3 too. The J gene is TRBJ2-7, the V gene TRBV27, with D possibly matching TRBD2 (6 bases). V lost 3 bases to trimming and J lost 0 bases, with 9 bases between them. The V gene's germline CDR1 is MNHEY and CDR2 SMNVEV (reference sequence). CDR3 length: 14 residues. The CDR3 sequence is CASSLRGPSYEQYF. The CDR3 DNA reads as TGTGCCAGCAGTTTGCGGGGTCCCTCCTACGAGCAGTACTTC.

The rearrangement joins TRBV7-9 to TRBJ1-1; the D is unclear. The CDR3 length is 15 residues. V lost 4 bases and J 1 base, leaving 13 bases between the germline ends. Germline-derived CDR1 and CDR2 are SEHNR and FQNEAQ (reference sequence). Here the CDR3 DNA reads TGTGCCAGCAGCTCACTAGCCGGAGAGAACACTGAAGCTTTCTTT. It translates to CASSSLAGENTEAFF. Complete variable domain (other parts from reference TRBV7-9 and TRBJ1-1): DTGVSQNPRHKITKRGQNVTFRCDPISEHNRLYWYRQTLGQGPEFLTYFQNEAQLEKSRLLSDRFSAERPKGSFSTLEIQRTEQGDSAMYLCASSSLAGENTEAFFGQGTRLTVV.

The chain employs TRBV6-1 and TRBJ2-7; 10 positions agree with TRBD1. The CDR3 runs 13 residues. V lost 7 bases, J lost 3 bases, and 3 bases stayed unmatched. The germline V gene encodes CDR1 MNHNS and CDR2 SASEGT. CDR3 protein: CASIWTGGYEQYF. DNA of the CDR3: TGTGCCAGCATCTGGACAGGGGGCTACGAGCAGTACTTC.

The V gene is TRBV25-1, the J gene TRBJ2-3; no definite D call. V was shortened by 5 bases and J by 2 bases, with 11 bases between the two germline ends. Germline values: CDR1 MGHDK, CDR2 SYGVNS. This CDR3 has 14 amino acids. This chain's CDR3 is CASSLRRDTDTQYF. CDR3 DNA: TGTGCCAGCAGTTTGCGAAGAGACACAGATACGCAGTATTTT. The full variable domain, its missing parts supplied by reference TRBV25-1 and TRBJ2-3, is EADIYQTPRYLVIGTGKKITLECSQTMGHDKMYWYQQDPGMELHLIHYSYGVNSTEKGDLSSESTVSRIRTEHFPLTLESARPSHTSQYLCASSLRRDTDTQYFGPGTRLTVL.

This chain connects TRBV6-5 to TRBJ2-7; a weak D match, TRBD1 (6 bases). The CDR3 spans 14 residues. Germline CDR1 is MNHEY and CDR2 is SVGAGI. Trimming shortened V by 4 bases and J by 5 bases, and 15 bases separated the two germline ends. For the CDR3, the DNA is TGTGCCAGCAGTTCTTTTGCAGGGGTCGACGAGCAGTACTTC. Translating gives CASSSFAGVDEQYF.

This clone was detected a few times. The chain uses TRBV10-1 and TRBJ2-3; the match to TRBD2 covers 7 bases. The CDR3 has 9 amino acids. In germline, CDR1 is WNHNN, CDR2 SYGVQD (reference sequence). The ends lost 8 bases at V and 11 bases at J; junction bases unmatched: 1. The CDR3 DNA reads as TGCGCCAGCTCGGGAGGGCAGTATTTT. Encoded protein: CASSGGQYF.

V and J are TRBV6-1 and TRBJ1-3; D not resolved. The CDR3 runs to 14 residues. The germline gives CDR1 MNHNS, CDR2 SASEGT. Trimming took 1 base from V and 4 from J, leaving 8 bases between them. CDR3 bases: TGTGCCAGCAGTGAAGGGGGTTTCGGAAACACCATATATTTT. It translates to CASSEGGFGNTIYF.

Worth noting for this clone: Other DNA sequences in the sample encode the same CDR3. The gene calls are TRBV5-6 and TRBJ1-1, with unresolved D. Germline lookup yields CDR1 SGHDT and CDR2 YYEEEE. The CDR3 is 13 amino acids. Trimming took off 4 bases at V and 1 base at J, with 8 bases between the two ends. CDR3 DNA: TGTGCCAGCAGCCTCGGACCGAACACTGAAGCTTTCTTT. Translated: CASSLGPNTEAFF.

This clone was counted a single time. The chain is built from TRBV7-2 and TRBJ2-3; 11 bases agree with TRBD2. Per the germline V gene, CDR1 is SGHTA and CDR2 is FQGNSA. The junction had 3 bases not matched to a gene; V was cut back by 5 bases and J by 2 bases. The CDR3 has 15 residues. The CDR3 sequence is CASSMGLAVTDTQYF. The CDR3 DNA is TGTGCCAGCAGCATGGGACTAGCGGTCACAGATACGCAGTATTTT.